This entry features one T cell receptor (beta chain) sequence. It lacks a known antigen. No much larger clonotype is one base removed from it; base qualities were not supplied. To demonstrate the VDJtools post-analysis software, TCR beta repertoires were profiled from the peripheral blood of about a dozen young patients with multiple sclerosis. The multiple sclerosis patients were children and adolescents ranging in age from about 6 to 17 years. The method behind the library was PCR. TCRdb lists the instrument as Illumina HiSeq 2500. To reduce PCR and sequencing biases, unique molecular identifiers were incorporated into the TCR beta cDNA libraries. Per 1 to 10 million input T cells, some 500,000 cDNA molecules were obtained, such that each molecule approximated one T cell. The patient libraries were prepared and sequenced with the same protocol used for the earlier healthy control dataset. Samples belonging to the same batch were prepared together, multiplexed and sequenced on a shared HiSeq lane. The source study handled its data this way. Raw barcoded reads were processed with MIGEC, discarding single-read molecular identifier groups before consensus assembly and CDR3 extraction. VDJtools was used for post-analysis of the clonotype tables, and diversity was normalized by down-sampling every dataset to the size of the smallest sample. In repertoire overlap clustering, CDR3 amino acid sequences, but not nucleotide sequences, were matched to correct batch-related cross-sample contamination. Using fastp at Q25 and MiXCR, TCRdb reprocessed the public reads and kept productive beta chains. Duplicate CDR3 protein sequences are folded into a single record with the most common DNA and genes. The authors' filters were not applied to this entry. Counted in this sample were 800,000 to 950,000 distinct CDR3 sequences; under 70% of them appeared once. The ten largest clones represent 4% to 5.5% of the sample.

Relative to germline, V is missing 5 bases and J is missing 11 bases, with 16 bases of the junction outside any gene match. From cysteine to phenylalanine, the CDR3 is 15 amino acids long. This entry keeps only the CDR3 DNA: 45 bases, framed from base 1. From a lookup of the germline V gene, CDR1 and CDR2 are MNHEY and SVGAGI. This sample is part of a study of post-analysis software for immune sequencing data (dated by TCRdb to between 2014 and 2016). Regarding the complete study: Disease courses on record covered relapsing-remitting, secondary progressive and progressive-relapsing multiple sclerosis, though some patients had no subtype annotation. The patient repertoires were compared against approximately ten previously published healthy control repertoires obtained from donors aged about 6 to 26 years. A subset of samples was prepared in parallel using single-end sample barcoding, then pooled and co-amplified after Illumina adapter ligation.

Study-wide findings and limitations: Significantly lower normalized Chao1 diversity was found in multiple sclerosis patients than in controls, suggesting substantial peripheral T-cell clonal expansion. When samples were clustered directly using the F measure, samples prepared in the same batch co-clustered strongly, which prompted a batch-effect correction. Significantly higher frequencies in patients than in controls were found for five or six TRBV segments, including TRBV5-6, TRBV5-1 and TRBV20-1. The control group was slightly older than the multiple sclerosis patient group.

Sequencing used blood. The sequence was obtained from a girl between 5 and 17 years old with multiple sclerosis. The V and J segments used are TRBV6-5 and TRBJ2-5; TRBD1 fits 8 bases in the junction. The nucleotide sequence reads TGTGCCAGCAGTCATCGACAGGGGATGAACAATGAGCAGTACTTC. This sequence encodes CASSHRQGMNNEQYF.